The 6 T cell receptor beta chains presented below share a single source sample, sequenced in a study of T cell responses to AZD1222 COVID-19 vaccine (dated by TCRdb to the early 2020s). This specimen's time point label, interpreted: baseline before first vaccination. Preparation of the library involved the immunoSEQ multiplex PCR assay. TCRdb obtained this table from immuneACCESS and retained in-frame rearrangements with V and J assigned. These tables miss some clones; where compared with another copy, unresolved V genes account for less than half of the shortfall, and the remainder is unexplained. The sample table shows roughly 100,000 clones, and around 76% are seen once. The top ten constitute approximately 5% of the sample. Sample: peripheral blood, taken on day 0 of AZD1222 vaccination. These TCRs come from an adult in good health.

V gene TRBV6-1 combines with J gene TRBJ2-4; tentatively, D is TRBD1 (5 bases). This CDR3 contains 16 residues. Germline lookup yields CDR1 MNHNS and CDR2 SASEGT. Trimming removed 3 bases from V and 0 bases from J, with 12 bases in between. The CDR3 coding sequence is TGTGCCAGCAGTGACGACAGCCGCGTAGCCAAAAACATTCAGTACTTC. The encoded protein is CASSDDSRVAKNIQYF.

The rearrangement links TRBV6-6 to TRBJ1-2, with D tentatively TRBD1 (6 bases). V was clipped by 7 bases and J by 7 bases, with 16 bases between them. The germline V gene has CDR1 MNHNY and CDR2 SVGAGI (reference sequence). There are 13 residues in the CDR3. CDR3 nucleotide sequence: TGTGCCAGCACCCTACAGGGACCATCTGGCTACACCTTC. Protein: CASTLQGPSGYTF.

V and J are TRBV4-3 and TRBJ2-1, with D possibly being TRBD2 (5 bases). V gave up 0 bases and J gave up 9 bases, with 18 bases separating them. The CDR3 length is 16 residues. From germline, CDR1 is LGHNA and CDR2 YSLEER. This CDR3 reads CASSQDRVRLGSEQFF. In nucleotides, the CDR3 is TGCGCCAGCAGCCAAGATAGAGTCAGGTTGGGGAGTGAGCAGTTCTTC.

The chain links TRBV7-9 to TRBJ2-5; D is uncertain. V was clipped by 3 bases and J by 6 bases, with 17 bases between them. The germline CDR1 and CDR2 sequences are SEHNR and FQNEAQ (reference sequence). This CDR3 is built from 15 residues. CDR3 DNA: TGTGCCAGCAGCTTGGATCGGTTTGGAGAAAAGACCCAGTACTTC. This gives the protein CASSLDRFGEKTQYF.

The chain combines TRBV9 with TRBJ1-1, with D unclear. With 0 bases removed from V and 0 bases from J, the gap between germline ends came to 12 bases. CDR3 length: 16 residues. CDR1 is SGDLS and CDR2 is YYNGEE in the germline V gene. The CDR3 DNA is TGTGCCAGCAGCGTAGCGGCAGAGAGCATGAACACTGAAGCTTTCTTT. Its translation: CASSVAAESMNTEAFF.

J is TRBJ2-7 and V is TRBV3-1 (or the pseudogene TRBV3-2); D gene unclear. Trimming stripped 4 bases from V and 3 bases from J, with 10 bases between. Per germline, CDR1 LGHDT and CDR2 YNNKEL (reference sequence). The CDR3 runs to 13 residues. DNA of the CDR3: TGTGCCAGCAGCCCGTTGTCCGGCTACGAGCAGTACTTC. Its protein product is CASSPLSGYEQYF.